Presented here are 4 T cell receptor beta chains from one specimen sequenced in a study of technical replicates of blood from a few donors. The repertoire was sequenced with immunoSEQ multiplex PCR; TCRdb's copy has only in-frame clones and lacks some. The table includes about 81,000 clones, about 97% detected once. Sequencing was performed on T cells isolated from PBMCs. These receptors were taken from a human donor in good health.

The chain has TRBV4-2 and TRBJ2-3; D might be TRBD1 (5 bases). V lost 0 bases, J lost 10 bases, and 14 bases lay in between. The CDR3 spans 14 residues. CDR1 and CDR2 (germline): LGHNA, YNFKEQ. This chain's CDR3 is CASSQEGATLSQYF. The CDR3 DNA reads TGTGCCAGCAGCCAAGAAGGGGCTACACTTTCGCAGTATTTT.

Here the CDR3 reads CASHALTATNTGELFF. The CDR3 DNA follows: TGCGCCAGCCACGCACTGACAGCAACAAACACCGGGGAGCTGTTTTTT. J is TRBJ2-2 and V is TRBV5-1, with D possibly matching TRBD1 (5 bases). The V gene's germline CDR1 is SGHRS and CDR2 YFSETQ. V lost 7 bases and J 2 bases, leaving 18 bases between the germline ends. There are 16 residues in the CDR3.

The V gene is TRBV13, the J gene TRBJ1-2; TRBD1 is a possible D gene (6 bases). The CDR3 extends over 16 amino acids. The germline CDR1 and CDR2 sequences are PRHDT and FYEKMQ (reference sequence). The V gene lost 7 bases and the J gene lost 12 bases, with 30 bases spanning the gap. CDR3 coding DNA: TGTGCCAGCAAACGACAGGTCTGGCCCTCTGACGATGAAGACACCTTC. It is translated as CASKRQVWPSDDEDTF. Looking up the rest from reference TRBV13 and TRBJ1-2 gives the full variable domain: AAGVIQSPRHLIKEKRETATLKCYPIPRHDTVYWYQQGPGQDPQFLISFYEKMQSDKGSIPDRFSAQQFSDYHSELNMSSLELGDSALYFCASKRQVWPSDDEDTFGSGTRLTVV.

V and J are TRBV6-5 and TRBJ1-2, with 9 bases identical to TRBD1. From germline, CDR1 is MNHEY and CDR2 SVGAGI. V shed 5 bases, J shed 8 bases, and the junction held 9 bases outside the gene matches. This CDR3 has 14 amino acids. CDR3 DNA sequence: TGTGCCAGCAGTATTCTACAGGGGGCCTGGGGCTACACCTTC. This codes for CASSILQGAWGYTF.